These T cell receptor beta chains were read from a single sample in a study of OX40 agonist ivuxolimab in advanced cancers. Assay: immunoSEQ multiplex PCR; the TCRdb copy retains only in-frame clones and omits some. The data contain 47,000 or so clones, around 90% of them singletons. The specimen was CD4+ or CD8+ T cells sorted from blood, collected in a trial of the OX40 agonist ivuxolimab. All receptors come from an adult with an advanced solid tumor such as melanoma, head and neck, liver or kidney cancer. The CDR3 runs from the conserved cysteine through the conserved F or W. A D gene is named only where the DNA matches it firmly. Expanded clones get a size class; other rows say once, few or many, or leave the size out.

CASSPHVDRFRGEQYF	TGTGCCAGTAGCCCCCATGTCGACAGGTTTCGAGGCGAGCAGTACTTC	.	.	TRBJ2-7	TRBV19
CASSQDVGSYEQYF	TGCGCCAGCAGCCAAGATGTGGGGTCCTACGAGCAGTACTTC	.	.	TRBJ2-7	TRBV4-3
CASSPGSNSNQPQHF	TGTGCCAGCAGCCCGGGGTCTAATAGCAATCAGCCCCAGCATTTT	.	.	TRBJ1-5	TRBV27
CASSLGGADEQFF	TGTGCCAGCAGCTTAGGGGGAGCGGATGAGCAGTTCTTC	.	.	TRBJ2-1	TRBV7-9
CASSLSAPQGKLNQPQHF	TGTGCCAGCAGTTTATCAGCCCCTCAGGGAAAATTGAATCAGCCCCAGCATTTT	.	.	TRBJ1-5	TRBV27
CASSPWDGPALHF	TGTGCCAGCAGCCCGTGGGACGGCCCGGCCCTCCACTTT	.	.	TRBJ1-6	TRBV5-6
CAWRGDKNYGYTF	TGTGCCTGGAGGGGGGACAAGAACTATGGCTACACCTTC	.	.	TRBJ1-2	TRBV30
CASAMGPGGNTIYF	TGTGCCAGCGCGATGGGGCCCGGTGGAAACACCATATATTTT	.	.	TRBJ1-3	TRBV6-1
CATGEYPGTDTQYF	TGTGCCACGGGGGAATATCCAGGCACAGATACGCAGTATTTT	.	.	TRBJ2-3	TRBV6-4
CASSLSAQAYSLNTEAFF	TGTGCCAGCAGTTTATCCGCACAGGCCTATTCCTTGAACACTGAAGCTTTCTTT	.	.	TRBJ1-1	TRBV27
CASSMGQAFDEQYF	TGTGCCAGCAGTATGGGACAGGCCTTCGACGAGCAGTACTTC	.	TRBD1	TRBJ2-7	TRBV28
CASSQDSRYNEQFF	TGCGCCAGCAGCCAAGATTCCAGGTACAATGAGCAGTTCTTC	once	.	TRBJ2-1	TRBV4-1
CASSLGLADLTDTQYF	TGCGCCAGCAGCTTGGGACTAGCGGACCTCACAGATACGCAGTATTTT	once	TRBD2	TRBJ2-3	TRBV5-1
CASSLRSSGGMDEQFF	TGTGCCAGCAGCTTAAGGTCTAGCGGGGGCATGGATGAGCAGTTCTTC	.	TRBD2	TRBJ2-1	TRBV11-2
CASSLDRGGSYEQYF	TGTGCCAGCAGTTTAGACAGGGGAGGGTCCTACGAGCAGTACTTC	.	.	TRBJ2-7	TRBV27
CASSQHRLNTYEQYF	TGCGCCAGCAGCCAACATCGACTAAACACCTACGAGCAGTACTTC	.	.	TRBJ2-7	TRBV4-1
CASSLDDQPQHF	TGTGCCAGCAGCTTAGACGATCAGCCCCAGCATTTT	.	.	TRBJ1-5	TRBV7-9
CASSEADEQYF	TGTGCCAGCAGTGAAGCGGACGAGCAGTACTTC	.	.	TRBJ2-7	TRBV2
CAAGSGAETQYF	TGCGCCGCCGGGTCCGGCGCGGAGACCCAGTACTTC	.	.	TRBJ2-5	TRBV4-1
CASSFREKVTGELFF	TGTGCCAGCAGCTTCCGGGAGAAAGTTACCGGGGAGCTGTTTTTT	.	.	TRBJ2-2	TRBV5-8
CASSVTSGASEQYF	TGTGCCAGCAGCGTGACTAGCGGGGCCTCCGAGCAGTACTTC	few	TRBD2	TRBJ2-7	TRBV9
CASSLKGDEQYF	TGTGCCAGCAGTTTAAAGGGGGACGAGCAGTACTTC	.	.	TRBJ2-7	TRBV28
CASSLGARDRRGGYTF	TGTGCCAGCAGCTTAGGAGCCCGGGACAGGAGAGGTGGCTACACCTTC	.	TRBD1	TRBJ1-2	TRBV7-8
CASSLAGGEVYTEAFF	TGTGCCAGCAGCTTAGCGGGAGGGGAGGTGTACACTGAAGCTTTCTTT	.	.	TRBJ1-1	TRBV7-6
CASSPSQGVTYEQYF	TGCGCCAGCAGCCCAAGCCAGGGGGTCACCTACGAGCAGTACTTC	.	TRBD1	TRBJ2-7	TRBV4-1
CATRGTMGAGPTDTQYF	TGTGCCACCAGAGGAACCATGGGAGCGGGGCCAACAGATACGCAGTATTTT	once	TRBD2	TRBJ2-3	TRBV15
CASSYGRGGPFNEQFF	TGTGCCAGCAGTTACGGCAGGGGGGGGCCTTTTAATGAGCAGTTCTTC	once	.	TRBJ2-1	TRBV6-5
CASSLGTNNEQFF	TGTGCCAGCAGCTTAGGGACTAACAATGAGCAGTTCTTC	.	.	TRBJ2-1	TRBV7-9
CASSAVEGMDTQYF	TGTGCCAGCAGCGCAGTCGAGGGAATGGATACGCAGTATTTT	once	.	TRBJ2-3	TRBV9
CASSRTYAPYEQYF	TGTGCCAGCAGTCGGACGTACGCTCCCTACGAGCAGTACTTC	.	.	TRBJ2-7	TRBV5-4
CASSEVKQGGETQYF	TGTGCCAGCAGTGAAGTTAAGCAGGGCGGAGAGACCCAGTACTTC	.	.	TRBJ2-5	TRBV6-1
CASSIADSGPYTGELFF	TGTGCCAGTAGTATCGCCGACAGTGGACCCTACACCGGGGAGCTGTTTTTT	.	.	TRBJ2-2	TRBV19
CASSSGSGYEQYF	TGCGCCAGCAGCTCAGGGAGTGGGTACGAGCAGTACTTC	once	.	TRBJ2-7	TRBV5-1
CASSLPRGDETQYF	TGTGCCAGCAGCCTCCCAAGAGGGGACGAGACCCAGTACTTC	.	.	TRBJ2-5	TRBV7-9
CASSSQGYTGELFF	TGTGCCAGCAGCTCCCAGGGTTACACCGGGGAGCTGTTTTTT	.	.	TRBJ2-2	TRBV7-3
CASSLIAELTNEQFF	TGTGCCAGCAGCTTAATCGCAGAGCTAACGAATGAGCAGTTCTTC	.	.	TRBJ2-1	TRBV7-2
CASSMGQQTQYF	TGTGCCAGCAGCATGGGTCAACAGACCCAGTACTTC	.	.	TRBJ2-5	TRBV7-8
CSGEAAEAFF	TGCAGCGGGGAGGCGGCTGAAGCTTTCTTT	.	.	TRBJ1-1	TRBV29-1
CASSQDLDTNTEAFF	TGCGCCAGCAGCCAAGACCTTGACACCAACACTGAAGCTTTCTTT	once	.	TRBJ1-1	TRBV4-3
CASSVAGSGTDTQYF	TGTGCCAGCAGCGTGGCCGGCAGCGGCACAGATACGCAGTATTTT	.	.	TRBJ2-3	TRBV9
CSVVGSSYGYTF	TGCAGCGTTGTGGGGTCCAGCTATGGCTACACCTTC	.	.	TRBJ1-2	TRBV29-1
CASSLDGGSEKLFF	TGTGCCAGCAGCTTGGACGGGGGGAGTGAAAAACTGTTTTTT	.	.	TRBJ1-4	TRBV5-6
CASSFIGGDNNEQFF	TGTGCCAGCAGTTTCATCGGGGGGGACAATAATGAGCAGTTCTTC	.	TRBD2	TRBJ2-1	TRBV27
CASSHGPGANYGYTF	TGCGCCAGCAGCCACGGTCCGGGGGCTAACTATGGCTACACCTTC	.	.	TRBJ1-2	TRBV4-1
CASSQEWGGRETQYF	TGTGCCAGCAGCCAAGAATGGGGGGGCAGAGAGACCCAGTACTTC	.	.	TRBJ2-5	TRBV4-2
CASSYSAEYGYTF	TGTGCCAGCAGTTACTCGGCGGAGTATGGCTACACCTTC	.	.	TRBJ1-2	TRBV6-5
CASRLGQGNGNQPQHF	TGTGCCAGCAGGTTAGGACAGGGTAACGGCAATCAGCCCCAGCATTTT	.	TRBD1	TRBJ1-5	TRBV28
CASSWTSGVSYNEQFF	TGTGCCAGCAGTTGGACTAGCGGGGTTTCCTACAATGAGCAGTTCTTC	.	TRBD2	TRBJ2-1	TRBV6-5
CASSQGLGYEQYF	TGCGCCAGCAGCCAAGGGTTGGGCTACGAGCAGTACTTC	.	.	TRBJ2-7	TRBV4-3
CASSFTGGEVEYF	TGTGCCAGCAGTTTTACAGGGGGGGAAGTGGAGTACTTC	.	.	TRBJ2-7	TRBV28
CASSQYRDRAHEQFF	TGTGCCAGCAGTCAATACCGGGACAGGGCTCATGAGCAGTTCTTC	.	TRBD1	TRBJ2-1	TRBV11-2
CASSGGGHTEAFF	TGTGCCAGCTCAGGAGGGGGACACACTGAAGCTTTCTTT	.	.	TRBJ1-1	TRBV28
CASSALQGAETQYF	TGTGCCAGCAGCGCGCTACAGGGGGCAGAGACCCAGTACTTC	.	TRBD1	TRBJ2-5	TRBV9